The clone carrying this T cell receptor (beta chain) was counted between two and nine times. As yet, its antigen is unknown. The data derive from a study of T cell clones after liver transplantation. In the study overall: TCRbeta sequencing after a pre-transplant mixed lymphocyte reaction identified graft-donor-reactive clones, later tracked in post-transplant blood. Apart from a few HCV-positive recipients, transplants were for non-autoimmune, non-viral reasons. Study-wide results and caveats: Low donor cell numbers restricted donor-reactive repertoire measurement in two subjects.

Germline CDR1 and CDR2: SQVTM and ANQGSEA. This CDR3 spans 13 amino acids. V lost 3 bases to trimming and J lost 2 bases, with 10 bases between them. Some clones are missing from TCRdb's copy, which holds only in-frame ones; the method was immunoSEQ multiplex PCR. The sample consists of about 75,000 clones, less than 90% of them appearing once. This clonotype was sampled from a human patient who received a liver transplant. Some T cells may arise from the graft donor. The starting material was CD4+ T cells from blood, obtained about 50 months after liver transplant. V and J are TRBV29-1 and TRBJ1-1, with D uncertain. CDR3 DNA sequence: TGCAGCGTTGATAAATCAGCTAACACTGAAGCTTTCTTT. Protein sequence: CSVDKSANTEAFF.